This T cell receptor beta chain was found in a study of blood T cell repertoires in COVID-19. Sequencing was performed with immunoSEQ multiplex PCR; in TCRdb, only in-frame clones are kept and a portion is missing. The sample lists 250,000 to 350,000 clones, about 85% occurring once. The CDR3 consists of 18 residues. Germline V gives CDR1 SGHTA, CDR2 FQGNSA. Germline trimming cut 5 bases from V and 7 bases from J; bases unmatched to any gene: 18. What was sequenced was PBMCs or T cells enriched from blood (not recorded which). This receptor was obtained from a woman aged 25 to 39 who had recovered from COVID-19. The rearrangement uses TRBV7-2 and TRBJ1-1, with 11 bases fitting TRBD1. The CDR3 here is CASSRDRGAIRGAIEAFF. CDR3 sequence (DNA): TGTGCCAGCAGCCGGGACAGGGGGGCAATTCGAGGTGCCATTGAAGCTTTCTTT.